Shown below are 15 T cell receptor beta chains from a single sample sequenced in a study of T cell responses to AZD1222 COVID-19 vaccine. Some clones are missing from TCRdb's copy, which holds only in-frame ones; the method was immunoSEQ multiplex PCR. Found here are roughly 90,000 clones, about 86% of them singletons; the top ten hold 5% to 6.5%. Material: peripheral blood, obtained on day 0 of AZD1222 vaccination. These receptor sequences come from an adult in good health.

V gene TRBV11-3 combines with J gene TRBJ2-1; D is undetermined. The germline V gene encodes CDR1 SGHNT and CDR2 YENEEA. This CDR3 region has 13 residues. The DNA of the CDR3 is TGTGCTAATCCCCCTAGCTCCTACAATGAGCAGTTCTTC. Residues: CANPPSSYNEQFF.

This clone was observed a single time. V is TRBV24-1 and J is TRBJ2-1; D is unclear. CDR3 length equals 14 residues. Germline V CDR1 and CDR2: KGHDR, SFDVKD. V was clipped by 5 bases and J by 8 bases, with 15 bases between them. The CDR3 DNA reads TGTGCCACCAGTGCTACGGGTTTCGGGCATGAGCAGTTCTTC. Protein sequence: CATSATGFGHEQFF.

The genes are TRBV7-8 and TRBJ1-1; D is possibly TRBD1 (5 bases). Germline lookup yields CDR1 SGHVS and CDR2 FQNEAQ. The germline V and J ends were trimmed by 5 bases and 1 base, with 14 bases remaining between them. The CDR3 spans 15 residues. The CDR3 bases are TGTGCCAGCAGCAACCTCAGGGTAGGGAACACTGAAGCTTTCTTT. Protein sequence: CASSNLRVGNTEAFF.

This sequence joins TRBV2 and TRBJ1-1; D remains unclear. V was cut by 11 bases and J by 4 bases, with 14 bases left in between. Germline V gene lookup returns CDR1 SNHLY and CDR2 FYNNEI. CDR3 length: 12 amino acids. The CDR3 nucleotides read TGTGCCGCCGGGTCGGGTACCACTGAAGCTTTCTTT. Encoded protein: CAAGSGTTEAFF.

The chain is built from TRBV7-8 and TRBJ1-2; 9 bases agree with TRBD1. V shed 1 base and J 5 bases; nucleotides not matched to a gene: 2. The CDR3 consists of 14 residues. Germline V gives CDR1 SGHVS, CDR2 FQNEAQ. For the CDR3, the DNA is TGTGCCAGCAGCTTAGACAGGGGGCAGTATGGCTACACCTTC. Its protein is CASSLDRGQYGYTF.

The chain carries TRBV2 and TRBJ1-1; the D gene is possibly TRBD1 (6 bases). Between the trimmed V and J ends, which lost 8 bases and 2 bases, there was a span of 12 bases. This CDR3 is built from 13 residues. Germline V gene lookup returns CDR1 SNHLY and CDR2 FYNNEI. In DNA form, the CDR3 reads TGTGCCAGCTTACAGGGTATAAACACTGAAGCTTTCTTT. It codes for CASLQGINTEAFF.

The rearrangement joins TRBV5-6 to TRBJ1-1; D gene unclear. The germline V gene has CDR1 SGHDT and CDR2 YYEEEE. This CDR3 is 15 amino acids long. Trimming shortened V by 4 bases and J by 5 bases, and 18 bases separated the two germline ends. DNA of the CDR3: TGTGCCAGCAGCGACGGGAAGTCCGGGTGGACTGAAGCTTTCTTT. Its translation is CASSDGKSGWTEAFF.

The CDR3: CASSYRGSYEQYF. CDR3 coding DNA: TGTGCCAGCAGTTACAGGGGTTCCTACGAGCAGTACTTC. This chain joins TRBV6-5 and TRBJ2-7, with D maybe TRBD1 (5 bases). The CDR3 contains 13 residues. From germline, CDR1 is MNHEY and CDR2 SVGAGI. V was clipped by 2 bases and J by 1 base, with 6 bases between them.

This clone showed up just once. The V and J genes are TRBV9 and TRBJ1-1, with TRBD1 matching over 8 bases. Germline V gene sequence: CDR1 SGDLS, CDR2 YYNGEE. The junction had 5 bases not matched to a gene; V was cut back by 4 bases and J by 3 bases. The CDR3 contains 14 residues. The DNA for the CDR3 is TGTGCCAGCAGCCAGACAGGGGCCTACACTGAAGCTTTCTTT. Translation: CASSQTGAYTEAFF.

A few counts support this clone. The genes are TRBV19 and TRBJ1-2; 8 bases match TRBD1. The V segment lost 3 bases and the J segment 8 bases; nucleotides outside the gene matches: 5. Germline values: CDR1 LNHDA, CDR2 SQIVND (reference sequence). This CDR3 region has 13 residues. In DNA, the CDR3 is TGTGCCAGTAGTATTAGGACAGGGACGGGCTACACCTTC. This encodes CASSIRTGTGYTF.

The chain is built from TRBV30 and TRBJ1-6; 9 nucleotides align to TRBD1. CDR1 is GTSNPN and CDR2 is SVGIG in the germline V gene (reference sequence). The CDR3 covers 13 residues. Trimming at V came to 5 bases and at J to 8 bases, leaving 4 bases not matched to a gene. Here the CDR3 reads CAWGQGRDSPLHF. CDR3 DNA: TGTGCCTGGGGACAGGGGCGGGATTCACCCCTCCACTTT.

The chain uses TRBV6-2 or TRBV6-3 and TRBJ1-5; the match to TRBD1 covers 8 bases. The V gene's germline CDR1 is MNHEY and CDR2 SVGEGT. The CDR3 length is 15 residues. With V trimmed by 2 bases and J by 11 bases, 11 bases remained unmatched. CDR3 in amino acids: CASSYPGQVGRAQHF. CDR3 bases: TGTGCCAGCAGTTACCCGGGACAGGTGGGAAGAGCCCAGCATTTT.

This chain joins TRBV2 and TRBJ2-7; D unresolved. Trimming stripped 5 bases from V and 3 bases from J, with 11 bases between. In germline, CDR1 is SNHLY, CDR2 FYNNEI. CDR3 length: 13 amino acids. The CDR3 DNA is TGTGCCAGCAGTCTGCTCCCGGACTACGAGCAGTACTTC. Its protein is CASSLLPDYEQYF.

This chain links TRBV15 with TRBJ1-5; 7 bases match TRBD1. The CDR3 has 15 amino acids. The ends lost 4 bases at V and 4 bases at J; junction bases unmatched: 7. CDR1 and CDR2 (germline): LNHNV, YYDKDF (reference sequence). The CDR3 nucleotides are TGTGCCACCAGCATTACAGGGGCAGGGAATCAGCCCCAGCATTTT. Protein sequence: CATSITGAGNQPQHF.

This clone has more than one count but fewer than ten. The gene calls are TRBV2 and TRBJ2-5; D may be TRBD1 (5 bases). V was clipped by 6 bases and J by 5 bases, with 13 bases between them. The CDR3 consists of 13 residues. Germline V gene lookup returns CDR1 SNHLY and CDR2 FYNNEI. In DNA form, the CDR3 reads TGTGCCAGCAGCCCCAGGGTAGAGGAGACCCAGTACTTC. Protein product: CASSPRVEETQYF. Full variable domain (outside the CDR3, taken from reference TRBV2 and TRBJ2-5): EPEVTQTPSHQVTQMGQEVILRCVPISNHLYFYWYRQILGQKVEFLVSFYNNEISEKSEIFDDQFSVERPDGSNFTLKIRSTKLEDSAMYFCASSPRVEETQYFGPGTRLLVL.